A selection of T cell receptor beta chains follows, all from one sample in a study of cytomegalovirus exposure and HLA in healthy donors. The repertoire was sequenced with immunoSEQ multiplex PCR; TCRdb's copy has only in-frame clones and lacks some. The sample shows fewer than 65,000 clones, around 87% of them seen only once. Sequences were obtained from PBMCs. These receptors were obtained from a man aged 18 to 29 in good health and CMV-seronegative. The CDR3 runs from the conserved cysteine through the conserved F or W. D genes are given only for firm matches. Size tells how often a clone was seen (once, few, many) or the class of an expanded clone, and some rows leave it out.

TRBD1 TRBJ2-7 NA TRBV10-3 TGTGCCATCAGTGACGACAGGGTCTACGAGCAGTACTTC CAISDDRVYEQYF
NA TRBJ2-2 NA TRBV11-2 TGTGCCAGCAGGTCACCCCGGGAGACCGGGGAGCTGTTTTTT CASRSPRETGELFF
TRBD1 TRBJ1-6 NA TRBV5-1 TGCGCCAGCAGCTCCGGGACAGATAATTCACCCCTCCACTTT CASSSGTDNSPLHF
NA TRBJ2-1 NA TRBV7-9 TGTGCCAGCAACCAGGGGAGGGCCTTGTACAATGAGCAGTTCTTC CASNQGRALYNEQFF
TRBD2 TRBJ2-5 NA TRBV2 TGTGCCAGCAGAGAGACGCTAGCGGGGGCAGGGGAGACCCAGTACTTC CASRETLAGAGETQYF
NA TRBJ1-5 NA TRBV19 TGTGCCAGTAGGTCAGGGCGTCAGCCCCAGCATTTT CASRSGRQPQHF
NA TRBJ1-1 few TRBV7-3 TGTGCCAGCAGCAATACAGTGAACACTGAAGCTTTCTTT CASSNTVNTEAFF
NA TRBJ2-1 NA TRBV11-2 TGTGCCAGCAGCCCACAAGAGCGGGTAAGCTACAATGAGCAGTTCTTC CASSPQERVSYNEQFF
NA TRBJ2-3 NA TRBV2 TGTGCCAGCAGTGCAGTATTCACAGATACGCAGTATTTT CASSAVFTDTQYF
TRBD2 TRBJ2-1 NA TRBV5-1 TGCGCCAGCAGCTTGGCCGGGAGGGGGAACTTGGATGAGCAGTTCTTC CASSLAGRGNLDEQFF
TRBD2 TRBJ2-2 NA TRBV28 TGTGCCAGCCAGGCTAGCGGGGCCTGGCGGACCGGGGAGCTGTTTTTT CASQASGAWRTGELFF
TRBD1 TRBJ2-5 NA TRBV30 TGTGCCTCCCGGGACAGGGAAGAGACCCAGTACTTC CASRDREETQYF
TRBD1 TRBJ1-2 NA TRBV6-5 TGTGCCAGCAGCAATGACAGGGTCGAAGGCTACACCTTC CASSNDRVEGYTF
TRBD1 TRBJ2-1 NA TRBV29-1 TGCAGCACCTCCGGGACAGGGACTTACAATGAGCAGTTCTTC CSTSGTGTYNEQFF
NA TRBJ2-7 once TRBV30 TGTGCCTGGAGTGGGGCAGGTTCGCGAGAGCAGTACTTC CAWSGAGSREQYF
NA TRBJ2-7 NA TRBV7-9 TGTGCCAGCAGCCCCATAGCTACCTACGAGCAGTACTTC CASSPIATYEQYF
TRBD1 TRBJ2-2 NA TRBV6-5 TGTGCCAGCACCCCCAGGACAGGGGGGGAGCTGTTTTTT CASTPRTGGELFF
TRBD1 TRBJ1-2 few TRBV25-1 TGTGCCAGCAGGGGCCCGGACAGGGGGTCCTATGGCTACACCTTC CASRGPDRGSYGYTF
NA TRBJ1-5 NA TRBV30 TGTGCCTGGGCGATGGGTCTAGGCAATCAGCCCCAGCATTTT CAWAMGLGNQPQHF
NA TRBJ1-1 NA TRBV5-1 TGCGCCAGCAGCTTCGGAGGTGCGGACACTGAAGCTTTCTTT CASSFGGADTEAFF
NA TRBJ2-7 NA TRBV7-9 TGTGCCAGCAGCTTAGGTCAGGTCCACGAGCAGTACTTC CASSLGQVHEQYF
NA TRBJ1-2 NA TRBV29-1 TGCAGCGTTAACCAGGGAAAGAACTATGGCTACACCTTC CSVNQGKNYGYTF